This entry is about one TCR beta chain. This clonotype was counted ten times or more. The antigen this receptor binds is unknown. Base qualities are not recorded, but no much larger clone differs from it by a single base. This entry is derived from a study of T cells in Graves' hyperthyroidism and ophthalmopathy (dated by TCRdb to the late 2010s). At the level of the whole study: Peripheral blood was collected at initial diagnosis, before any treatment. TCR V-J signatures able to tell the groups apart were searched for in a discovery cohort of about a hundred patients, of whom around 43 had Graves' ophthalmopathy and more than 55 had stable Graves' hyperthyroidism. According to the paper, TCR Vbeta CDR3 sequencing was carried out on about 140 peripheral blood samples, which came from approximately 41 ophthalmopathy, 75 or so hyperthyroidism and roughly 17 progressor patients. The 75 to 100 discovery patients were randomly split 7:3 into training and test sets. Once sampling was done, hyperthyroidism patients were given methimazole at a starting dose of 30 mg daily, whereas ophthalmopathy patients were given high-dose intravenous methylprednisolone. In about 6 Graves' hyperthyroidism patients, the study also compared T-cell repertoires from thyroid tissue with T-cell repertoires from blood. Prospective prediction of ophthalmopathy was tested in an independent validation cohort consisting of fewer than 20 hyperthyroidism patients and more than 15 patients who later progressed to ophthalmopathy.

Hyperthyroidism patients were newly diagnosed, had a disease duration of under 2 months, and were aged 18 to 65 years. Patients with uncontrolled infections, other autoimmune diseases, pregnancy or lactation were excluded. Diagnoses were based on clinical symptoms, serum thyroxine and TRAb, thyroid ultrasound and orbital computed tomography. For progressor patients, blood was drawn at the first diagnosis of hyperthyroidism, before any ophthalmopathy symptoms had appeared. PBMCs were isolated from more than 8 ml of fresh peripheral blood by Ficoll-Paque density gradient centrifugation. Progressor patients were initially diagnosed with Graves' hyperthyroidism and developed ophthalmopathy during follow-up. Total RNA was extracted with Trizol reagent, and quality was checked on an Agilent 2100 Bioanalyzer. What the study reported, not specific to this receptor: No statistical method was used to set the sample size in advance, and investigators knew the group allocation. Most expanded thyroid clonotypes (frequency above 0.001) were also found in blood, which suggests that blood repertoires may mirror thyroid immune responses. During validation, the model predicted progression to ophthalmopathy a median of about 5.9 months ahead of onset, with around 71% sensitivity and 72.22% specificity. Ophthalmopathy was separated from stable hyperthyroidism by a 13 V-J signature model, with roughly 88% sensitivity and 81% to 82% specificity obtained in cross-validation and 80%/75% obtained in testing.

Its CDR3 holds 18 amino acids, cysteine through phenylalanine. Only the CDR3 DNA stays, 54 bases, in frame from base 1. In the germline V gene (reference sequence), CDR1 corresponds to DFQATT and CDR2 to SNEGSKA. Trimming takes 1 base off V and 0 bases off J; junction bases not matched to a gene: 9. Amplification of TCR beta CDR3 regions was carried out from RNA transcripts. A first-round RT-PCR of the TCR CDR3 used the HTBI primer set with the Qiagen OneStep RT-PCR kit. A second multiplex PCR round built the libraries, followed by size selection and purification. Sequencing of the libraries was done on an Illumina HiSeq2000 using paired-end 100 bp reads. Under the source paper's analysis protocol: SOAPnuke was used to process the raw data, with reads discarded if the reads contained adapters or uncalled bases, had a mean Phred below 15, or lacked an exact constant-primer or identifier match. COPE v1.2.5 was used to merge the high-quality paired reads, and each unique nucleotide sequence was defined as a clonotype. MiTCR v1.1 was used to align clonotypes to the IMGT TRBV, TRBD and TRBJ reference segments. The analysis included only V-J combinations with a frequency above 0.0001, which together covered around 99% of the repertoires. A TCS score was defined as the ratio between F50 (clonal expansion) and ExV (chaos), using BLOSUM62-based TCRdist between CDR3 peptides within each V-J. Welch's t-statistics and random forest reduced 500 to 550 V-J features to 13, which were used in a naive Bayes classifier (R e1071). The raw public reads went through TCRdb reprocessing: fastp at Q25, MiXCR clone calling, in-frame beta chains kept. Under each unique CDR3 protein, matching rows form one entry showing the most common genes and DNA. TCRdb, rather than the study authors, made the V and J calls. The sample has fewer than 350,000 distinct CDR3 sequences on record, roughly 14% of them singletons. Clones ranked in the top ten supply 7% to 8.5% of the sample.

The sample was blood. This TCR was sampled from a woman in her 30s with Graves' hyperthyroidism that later progressed to Graves' ophthalmopathy. The chain employs TRBV20-1 and TRBJ2-1; 10 of the junction bases match TRBD2. The bases are TGCAGTGCTAGAGTGTCTGGACTAGCGGTCAGCTCCTACAATGAGCAGTTCTTC. It codes for CSARVSGLAVSSYNEQFF.